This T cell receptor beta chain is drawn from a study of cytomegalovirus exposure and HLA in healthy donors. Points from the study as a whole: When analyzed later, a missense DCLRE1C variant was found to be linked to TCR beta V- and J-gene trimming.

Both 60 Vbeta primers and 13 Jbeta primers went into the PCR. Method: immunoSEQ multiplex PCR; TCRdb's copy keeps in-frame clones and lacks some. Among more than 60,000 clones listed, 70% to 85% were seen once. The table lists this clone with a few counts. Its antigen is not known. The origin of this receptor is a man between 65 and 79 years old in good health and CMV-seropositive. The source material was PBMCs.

CDR3 loop: CASSPGGASGAGYEQYF. CDR3 in DNA: TGTGCCAGCAGCCCAGGGGGGGCTAGCGGGGCCGGGTACGAGCAGTACTTC. The chain is built from TRBV11-3 and TRBJ2-7; 9 nucleotides match TRBD2. J lost 4 bases, V lost 5 bases, and 15 bases had no gene match. Germline CDR1 is SGHNT and CDR2 is YENEEA. The CDR3 contains 17 residues.